The rows below give T cell receptor beta chains drawn from one sample of a study of regulatory T cells. The method was immunoSEQ multiplex PCR; TCRdb's version includes in-frame clones alone and lacks a portion of them. The repertoire consists of 25,000 to 30,000 clones, with just under 95% occurring once and the leading ten covering under 2%. Material for sequencing was conventional CD4+ T cells sorted from blood. These receptor sequences come from a person in their late teens or twenties with CD3G deficiency. CDR3s include the opening cysteine and the closing phenylalanine or tryptophan. Fields, in order: D gene, clone size, V gene, J gene, CDR3 protein, CDR3 DNA. The D gene is left open where the match is weak. A clone size is listed for some rows: how often the clone was seen (once, few, many), or a class if it is expanded.

d_call: TRBD2
clone_size: .
v_call: TRBV7-8
j_call: TRBJ2-3
cdr3_aa: CASSWGLAGWDTQYF
cdr3_nt: TGTGCCAGCAGCTGGGGACTAGCGGGATGGGATACGCAGTATTTT

d_call: .
clone_size: .
v_call: TRBV28
j_call: TRBJ1-6
cdr3_aa: CASRIQGYNSPLHF
cdr3_nt: TGTGCCAGCAGAATACAGGGCTATAATTCACCCCTCCACTTT

d_call: .
clone_size: .
v_call: TRBV18
j_call: TRBJ2-1
cdr3_aa: CASSPGQSNEQFF
cdr3_nt: TGTGCCAGCTCACCGGGTCAATCGAATGAGCAGTTCTTC

d_call: TRBD2
clone_size: .
v_call: TRBV28
j_call: TRBJ2-7
cdr3_aa: CASSPSGRDSYEQYF
cdr3_nt: TGTGCCAGCAGTCCCTCGGGGAGGGACTCCTACGAGCAGTACTTC

d_call: .
clone_size: .
v_call: TRBV6-5
j_call: TRBJ1-2
cdr3_aa: CASRTQGANYGYTF
cdr3_nt: TGTGCCAGCAGAACGCAGGGTGCTAACTATGGCTACACCTTC

d_call: TRBD2
clone_size: once
v_call: TRBV19
j_call: TRBJ2-1
cdr3_aa: CASSPLPTGLAGGRQFF
cdr3_nt: TGTGCCAGTAGTCCTTTACCCACGGGACTAGCGGGGGGGAGGCAGTTCTTC

d_call: .
clone_size: .
v_call: TRBV19
j_call: TRBJ2-5
cdr3_aa: CASSFQETQYF
cdr3_nt: TGTGCCAGTTCCTTCCAGGAGACCCAGTACTTC

d_call: TRBD2
clone_size: .
v_call: TRBV30
j_call: TRBJ2-5
cdr3_aa: CAWGSGGPLVETQYF
cdr3_nt: TGTGCCTGGGGGTCGGGGGGGCCTCTAGTAGAGACCCAGTACTTC

d_call: TRBD2
clone_size: .
v_call: TRBV7-2
j_call: TRBJ2-3
cdr3_aa: CASSYLPRGGQDTQYF
cdr3_nt: TGTGCCAGCAGCTATCTCCCGCGGGGGGGCCAAGATACGCAGTATTTT

d_call: .
clone_size: .
v_call: TRBV11-2
j_call: TRBJ2-1
cdr3_aa: CASSLDVNAGNEQFF
cdr3_nt: TGTGCCAGCAGCTTAGATGTGAATGCGGGCAATGAGCAGTTCTTC

d_call: .
clone_size: .
v_call: TRBV18
j_call: TRBJ1-6
cdr3_aa: CASSAGEDSPLHF
cdr3_nt: TGTGCCAGCTCGGCAGGGGAGGATTCACCCCTCCACTTT

d_call: .
clone_size: .
v_call: TRBV5-4
j_call: TRBJ2-4
cdr3_aa: CASSLKGKNIQYF
cdr3_nt: TGTGCCAGCAGCTTAAAAGGCAAAAACATTCAGTACTTC

d_call: .
clone_size: once
v_call: TRBV19
j_call: TRBJ2-5
cdr3_aa: CASSIQQQETQYF
cdr3_nt: TGTGCCAGTAGTATCCAACAGCAAGAGACCCAGTACTTC

d_call: TRBD1
clone_size: .
v_call: TRBV6-1
j_call: TRBJ2-1
cdr3_aa: CASSLQGIHNEQFF
cdr3_nt: TGTGCCAGCAGCTTACAGGGGATTCACAATGAGCAGTTCTTC

d_call: .
clone_size: few
v_call: TRBV6-1
j_call: TRBJ1-5
cdr3_aa: CASRAGNQPQHF
cdr3_nt: TGTGCCAGCAGGGCAGGCAATCAGCCCCAGCATTTT

d_call: .
clone_size: .
v_call: TRBV5-6
j_call: TRBJ2-7
cdr3_aa: CASSLARGLVQYF
cdr3_nt: TGTGCCAGCAGCTTGGCCAGGGGTTTGGTGCAGTACTTC

d_call: TRBD2
clone_size: .
v_call: TRBV9
j_call: TRBJ2-2
cdr3_aa: CASSVAGGTNTGELFF
cdr3_nt: TGTGCCAGCAGCGTAGCCGGGGGGACGAACACCGGGGAGCTGTTTTTT

d_call: .
clone_size: .
v_call: TRBV6-6
j_call: TRBJ1-2
cdr3_aa: CASSPRNGYTF
cdr3_nt: TGTGCCAGCAGCCCGAGGAATGGCTACACCTTC

d_call: TRBD1
clone_size: once
v_call: TRBV25-1
j_call: TRBJ1-3
cdr3_aa: CASRRQGRNTIYF
cdr3_nt: TGTGCCAGCAGAAGACAGGGCAGAAACACCATATATTTT

d_call: TRBD2
clone_size: .
v_call: TRBV19
j_call: TRBJ2-1
cdr3_aa: CASSSRAGYNEQFF
cdr3_nt: TGTGCCAGTAGTAGTCGAGCGGGGTACAATGAGCAGTTCTTC

d_call: TRBD2
clone_size: .
v_call: TRBV30
j_call: TRBJ2-3
cdr3_aa: CACTGTSGADTQYF
cdr3_nt: TGTGCCTGTACCGGGACTAGCGGGGCAGATACGCAGTATTTT

d_call: .
clone_size: .
v_call: TRBV5-1
j_call: TRBJ2-2
cdr3_aa: CASSLAGTNTGELFF
cdr3_nt: TGCGCCAGCAGCTTGGCCGGGACAAACACCGGGGAGCTGTTTTTT

d_call: .
clone_size: .
v_call: TRBV6-1
j_call: TRBJ1-5
cdr3_aa: CASSDRDQPQHF
cdr3_nt: TGTGCCAGCAGTGACAGGGATCAGCCCCAGCATTTT

d_call: TRBD1
clone_size: .
v_call: TRBV18
j_call: TRBJ1-2
cdr3_aa: CASSPGQGGPGYTF
cdr3_nt: TGTGCCAGCTCACCGGGCCAAGGGGGCCCGGGCTACACCTTC

d_call: .
clone_size: .
v_call: TRBV6-5
j_call: TRBJ2-6
cdr3_aa: CASSSPFFSGANVLTF
cdr3_nt: TGTGCCAGCAGTTCCCCTTTTTTCTCTGGGGCCAACGTCCTGACTTTC

d_call: .
clone_size: .
v_call: TRBV6-6
j_call: TRBJ2-7
cdr3_aa: CASSYYGGYEQYF
cdr3_nt: TGTGCCAGCAGTTACTACGGGGGTTACGAGCAGTACTTC

d_call: .
clone_size: .
v_call: TRBV19
j_call: TRBJ2-3
cdr3_aa: CASSTSPGGTDTQYF
cdr3_nt: TGTGCCAGTAGTACGTCGCCGGGGGGCACAGATACGCAGTATTTT

d_call: .
clone_size: .
v_call: TRBV10-3
j_call: TRBJ2-2
cdr3_aa: CAISGTRGPNTGELFF
cdr3_nt: TGTGCCATCAGTGGAACTAGGGGACCGAACACCGGGGAGCTGTTTTTT

d_call: .
clone_size: .
v_call: TRBV7-9
j_call: TRBJ2-4
cdr3_aa: CASSLAGRGDKNIQYF
cdr3_nt: TGTGCCAGCAGCTTAGCGGGTAGAGGGGACAAAAACATTCAGTACTTC

d_call: .
clone_size: .
v_call: TRBV29-1
j_call: TRBJ1-1
cdr3_aa: CSVDNPEAFF
cdr3_nt: TGCAGCGTTGATAATCCGGAAGCTTTCTTT

d_call: .
clone_size: once
v_call: TRBV21-1
j_call: TRBJ2-5
cdr3_aa: CASSPTGGETQYF
cdr3_nt: TGTGCCAGCAGCCCGACAGGGGGAGAGACCCAGTACTTC

d_call: .
clone_size: .
v_call: TRBV7-9
j_call: TRBJ1-4
cdr3_aa: CASSLVSWGSNEKLFF
cdr3_nt: TGTGCCAGCAGCTTAGTTTCCTGGGGCTCTAATGAAAAACTGTTTTTT

d_call: .
clone_size: .
v_call: TRBV12-5
j_call: TRBJ2-2
cdr3_aa: CASGFPGIARGTGELFF
cdr3_nt: TGTGCTAGTGGTTTCCCGGGCATTGCGAGAGGCACCGGGGAGCTGTTTTTT

d_call: .
clone_size: .
v_call: TRBV7-9
j_call: TRBJ2-5
cdr3_aa: CASSLGQEKYF
cdr3_nt: TGTGCCAGCAGCTTAGGACAGGAAAAGTACTTC

d_call: TRBD1
clone_size: .
v_call: TRBV4-1
j_call: TRBJ2-7
cdr3_aa: CASSQGQGDFYEQYF
cdr3_nt: TGCGCCAGCAGCCAAGGACAGGGGGACTTTTACGAGCAGTACTTC

d_call: TRBD2
clone_size: few
v_call: TRBV10-3
j_call: TRBJ2-1
cdr3_aa: CAIGAGGPNEQFF
cdr3_nt: TGTGCCATCGGTGCGGGAGGGCCCAATGAGCAGTTCTTC

d_call: .
clone_size: .
v_call: TRBV6-1
j_call: TRBJ2-3
cdr3_aa: CASSDGSILDTQYF
cdr3_nt: TGTGCCAGCAGTGATGGAAGCATTTTGGATACGCAGTATTTT

d_call: TRBD1
clone_size: .
v_call: TRBV28
j_call: TRBJ1-2
cdr3_aa: CASRDRPYYGYTF
cdr3_nt: TGTGCCAGTCGGGACAGGCCTTACTATGGCTACACCTTC

d_call: .
clone_size: .
v_call: TRBV5-1
j_call: TRBJ2-1
cdr3_aa: CASSLEGEYNEQFF
cdr3_nt: TGCGCCAGCAGCTTGGAGGGAGAATACAATGAGCAGTTCTTC

d_call: .
clone_size: .
v_call: TRBV25-1
j_call: TRBJ2-3
cdr3_aa: CASSEWGADTQYF
cdr3_nt: TGTGCCAGCAGTGAATGGGGAGCGGATACGCAGTATTTT

d_call: TRBD2
clone_size: .
v_call: TRBV28
j_call: TRBJ2-7
cdr3_aa: CASSSGLAGLYEQYF
cdr3_nt: TGTGCCAGCAGTTCGGGACTAGCGGGACTCTACGAGCAGTACTTC

d_call: TRBD2
clone_size: .
v_call: TRBV28
j_call: TRBJ2-7
cdr3_aa: CASSLGTSGRASYEQYF
cdr3_nt: TGTGCCAGCAGTCTTGGGACTAGCGGGAGGGCCTCCTACGAGCAGTACTTC

d_call: TRBD1
clone_size: .
v_call: TRBV27
j_call: TRBJ1-2
cdr3_aa: CASSLTRRDRVTF
cdr3_nt: TGTGCCAGCAGTTTAACCCGCCGGGACAGAGTCACCTTC

d_call: .
clone_size: once
v_call: TRBV5-1
j_call: TRBJ1-1
cdr3_aa: CASSPEGVEAFF
cdr3_nt: TGCGCCAGCAGCCCAGAGGGGGTGGAAGCTTTCTTT

d_call: .
clone_size: medium-sized
v_call: TRBV5-1
j_call: TRBJ2-6
cdr3_aa: CASSLGPQGTGANVLTF
cdr3_nt: TGCGCCAGCAGCTTGGGACCTCAGGGGACTGGGGCCAACGTCCTGACTTTC

d_call: .
clone_size: .
v_call: TRBV6-5
j_call: TRBJ1-4
cdr3_aa: CASGLGFRRAEKLFF
cdr3_nt: TGTGCCAGCGGCCTCGGGTTTAGGCGGGCGGAAAAACTGTTTTTT

d_call: .
clone_size: .
v_call: TRBV5-1
j_call: TRBJ2-3
cdr3_aa: CASSLGSSTDTQYF
cdr3_nt: TGCGCCAGCAGCTTGGGGTCCAGCACAGATACGCAGTATTTT

d_call: TRBD1
clone_size: .
v_call: TRBV5-1
j_call: TRBJ2-3
cdr3_aa: CASRTQTGGTDTQYF
cdr3_nt: TGCGCCAGCAGGACCCAGACAGGGGGCACAGATACGCAGTATTTT

d_call: .
clone_size: .
v_call: TRBV19
j_call: TRBJ1-2
cdr3_aa: CASSWQGANYGYTF
cdr3_nt: TGTGCCAGTAGTTGGCAGGGAGCTAACTATGGCTACACCTTC